This T cell receptor beta chain was identified in a study of blood T cell repertoires in COVID-19. V shed 2 bases, J shed 0 bases, and the junction held 4 bases outside the gene matches. Germline-derived CDR1 and CDR2 are SGHNT and YYREEE (reference sequence). This CDR3 is 15 amino acids long. As processed by the authors: Researchers report that nucleated cell counts were estimated from reference gene primer amplification. Sequenced by immunoSEQ multiplex PCR; TCRdb stores in-frame clones only, minus some. V, J and clone size derive from that table, while D and trimming were established from the DNA sequence. Among 80,000 to 85,000 clones listed, approximately 84% were seen once.

This rearrangement joins TRBV5-4 to TRBJ2-7; 8 bases are shared with TRBD1. This sequence originates from a human donor in a cohort sampled during active COVID-19. What was sequenced was peripheral blood. CDR3 coding DNA: TGTGCCAGCAGCTTCGACAGGGGAAACTCCTACGAGCAGTACTTC. Protein product: CASSFDRGNSYEQYF.